This is a list of T cell receptor beta chains from one sample in a study of blood T cells in healthy people across ages. Each CDR3 protein is one row after TCRdb ran MiXCR on the 5' RACE reads. The sample has about 800,000 distinct CDR3 sequences, roughly 25% seen once. The data were also submitted as part of a second study, on T cells of mothers and their children.

Sequencing used blood. The receptors stem from a boy aged 5-17 years in good health. CDR3s include the opening cysteine and the closing phenylalanine or tryptophan. The D gene is left open where the match is weak. Not every row has a clone size; where given, it reads once, few, many or a size class.

D: .
V: TRBV18
J: TRBJ2-3
size: many
DNA: TGTGCCAGCAGCCCAGGGGATACGCAGTATTTT
CDR3: CASSPGDTQYF

D: .
V: TRBV27
J: TRBJ2-3
size: few
DNA: TGTGCCAGCAGTTTATATCAACTAGGCGGAGCCCCAGATACGCAGTATTTT
CDR3: CASSLYQLGGAPDTQYF

D: TRBD2
V: TRBV4-3
J: TRBJ2-1
size: few
DNA: TGCGCCAGCAGCCAAGATGTAGCGGGGGGCGTTGACAATGAGCAGTTCTTC
CDR3: CASSQDVAGGVDNEQFF

D: TRBD2
V: TRBV28
J: TRBJ2-1
size: .
DNA: TGTGCCAGCAGCCGCGGTGGCGGGAGGGCTCGCGAGCAGTTCTTC
CDR3: CASSRGGGRAREQFF

D: TRBD2
V: TRBV7-3
J: TRBJ2-7
size: .
DNA: TGTGCCAGCAGCCTCGGGAGCGGGACCTACGAGCAGTACTTC
CDR3: CASSLGSGTYEQYF

D: .
V: TRBV7-9
J: TRBJ1-5
size: .
DNA: TGTGCCAGCAGCTTAGCGACGGCAGGGAATCAGCCCCAGCATTTT
CDR3: CASSLATAGNQPQHF

D: .
V: TRBV3-1
J: TRBJ1-2
size: few
DNA: TGTGCCAGCAGCCAAAGGGGCGCGAGTGGCTACACCTTC
CDR3: CASSQRGASGYTF

D: .
V: TRBV24-1
J: TRBJ2-2
size: .
DNA: TGTGCCACCAGTGATTTGTTCACTTCCGGGGAGCTGTTTTTT
CDR3: CATSDLFTSGELFF

D: .
V: TRBV28
J: TRBJ2-1
size: few
DNA: TGTGCCAGCAGTTTAGGAGGAGACTCCTACAATGAGCAGTTCTTC
CDR3: CASSLGGDSYNEQFF

D: .
V: TRBV19
J: TRBJ1-2
size: .
DNA: TGTGCCAGCCTCAAGGGAGGGTCTAACTATGGCTACACCTTC
CDR3: CASLKGGSNYGYTF

D: .
V: TRBV18
J: TRBJ2-1
size: few
DNA: TGTGCCAGCTCACCTATCCCAACAGCTACTGAGCAGTTCTTC
CDR3: CASSPIPTATEQFF

D: .
V: TRBV5-5
J: TRBJ2-7
size: .
DNA: TGTGCCAGCAGGGACCCCGGGACAGCCCCCTGGGGAAGCGGGAGTTCTCCATACGAGCAGTACTTC
CDR3: CASRDPGTAPWGSGSSPYEQYF

D: .
V: TRBV19
J: TRBJ1-2
size: .
DNA: TGTGCCAGTAGTATTACAGGGCTGGCCGGCTACACCTTC
CDR3: CASSITGLAGYTF

D: TRBD2
V: TRBV28
J: TRBJ2-5
size: .
DNA: TGTGCCAGCAGGTCTCCCCCCGGGACTACGAGGGCCCAGTACTTC
CDR3: CASRSPPGTTRAQYF

D: .
V: TRBV7-8
J: TRBJ2-5
size: few
DNA: TGTGCCAGCAGCTCTGGGTTGGGCGCAGGGGCCGCAGAGACCCAGTACTTC
CDR3: CASSSGLGAGAAETQYF

D: .
V: TRBV12-3/TRBV12-4
J: TRBJ2-3
size: few
DNA: TGTGCCAGCAGTTCTAGGAGGAGGGGGTTGACAGATACGCAGTATTTT
CDR3: CASSSRRRGLTDTQYF

D: .
V: TRBV7-9
J: TRBJ2-1
size: .
DNA: TGTGCCAGCAGCTTGGTTGAACGGGGGCCATACAATGAGCAGTTCTTC
CDR3: CASSLVERGPYNEQFF

D: .
V: TRBV27
J: TRBJ2-7
size: once
DNA: TGTGCCAGCAGATATGGACAGAGATACGAGCAGTACTTC
CDR3: CASRYGQRYEQYF

D: .
V: TRBV20-1
J: TRBJ1-2
size: .
DNA: TGCAGTGCTGGACTCGGGGCTGACTATGGCTACACCTTC
CDR3: CSAGLGADYGYTF

D: .
V: TRBV5-1
J: TRBJ1-5
size: .
DNA: TGCGCCAGCAGTTCGGGGGGGGTAGGGGCGGCCCAGCATTTT
CDR3: CASSSGGVGAAQHF

D: TRBD1
V: TRBV29-1
J: TRBJ2-5
size: .
DNA: TGCAGCGCCCCGCATGACAGGGGGGAGACCCAGTACTTC
CDR3: CSAPHDRGETQYF

D: .
V: TRBV4-3
J: TRBJ2-7
size: .
DNA: TGCGCCAGCAGCCAAGAATATAGAGACAGCTACTACGAGCAGTACTTC
CDR3: CASSQEYRDSYYEQYF

D: .
V: TRBV3-1
J: TRBJ1-6
size: few
DNA: TGTGCCAGCAGCCAAGATTGGAATTCACCCCTCCACTTT
CDR3: CASSQDWNSPLHF

D: .
V: TRBV19
J: TRBJ1-1
size: once
DNA: TGTGCCTTATGGGGGGGCACTGAAGCTTTCTTT
CDR3: CALWGGTEAFF

D: .
V: TRBV29-1
J: TRBJ1-3
size: .
DNA: TGCAGCGCCAGGGGACCGGGGGACACCATATATTTT
CDR3: CSARGPGDTIYF

D: .
V: TRBV13
J: TRBJ1-2
size: .
DNA: TGTGCCAGCAGCTTATTAACAGGATTTTTTCTCCGCTATGGCTACACCTTC
CDR3: CASSLLTGFFLRYGYTF

D: TRBD2
V: TRBV29-1
J: TRBJ2-1
size: few
DNA: TGCAGCGTTCCCCCCCAGGGGTCCGATAGCGGGACCTACAATGAGCAGTTCTTC
CDR3: CSVPPQGSDSGTYNEQFF

D: .
V: TRBV6-5
J: TRBJ1-1
size: .
DNA: .
CDR3: CAGSSGLERDTEAFF

D: TRBD1
V: TRBV7-2
J: TRBJ1-2
size: .
DNA: TGTGCCAGCAGCTTAGGGGGGACAGGGGGCTTAACTGGCTACACCTTC
CDR3: CASSLGGTGGLTGYTF

D: TRBD1
V: TRBV20-1
J: TRBJ2-1
size: .
DNA: TGCAGTGCTAGGACAGGGGGAGGTGAGCAGTTCTTC
CDR3: CSARTGGGEQFF

D: TRBD2
V: TRBV5-1
J: TRBJ2-7
size: few
DNA: TGCGCCAGCAGCTTGAGGCTAGCGGGGGACGAGCAGTACTTC
CDR3: CASSLRLAGDEQYF

D: TRBD1
V: TRBV28
J: TRBJ1-2
size: few
DNA: TGTGCCAGCAGCCAGCGTGGAGGGGGCGTTTATGGCTACACCTTC
CDR3: CASSQRGGGVYGYTF

D: TRBD1
V: TRBV29-1
J: TRBJ2-7
size: .
DNA: TGCAGCGTGGGGAAGACAGGGTCTAACGAGCAGTACTTC
CDR3: CSVGKTGSNEQYF

D: TRBD2
V: TRBV7-9
J: TRBJ2-1
size: few
DNA: TGTGCCAGCAGCCCCGTCCGGACTAGCTCCTACAATGAGCAGTTCTTC
CDR3: CASSPVRTSSYNEQFF

D: .
V: TRBV12-3/TRBV12-4
J: TRBJ1-2
size: few
DNA: TGTGCCAGCAGAGGGGTTGGCTATGGCTACACCTTC
CDR3: CASRGVGYGYTF

D: .
V: TRBV27
J: TRBJ2-7
size: .
DNA: TGTGCCAGCCTAGGGCAGGGCGGCCACGAGCAGTACTTC
CDR3: CASLGQGGHEQYF

D: .
V: TRBV5-1
J: TRBJ2-5
size: once
DNA: TGCGCCAGCAGCGTGGCGGGGACCCATGGAGAGACCCAGTACTTC
CDR3: CASSVAGTHGETQYF

D: .
V: TRBV19
J: TRBJ1-1
size: .
DNA: TGTGCCAGTAGTATAGGGACAGCTGGGAGCACTGAAGCTTTCTTT
CDR3: CASSIGTAGSTEAFF

D: .
V: TRBV2
J: TRBJ2-6
size: many
DNA: TGTGCCAGCAGACCGGGACGGAGCTCTGGGGCCAACGTCCTGACTTTC
CDR3: CASRPGRSSGANVLTF

D: .
V: TRBV7-9
J: TRBJ1-5
size: few
DNA: TGTGCCAGCAGCTTAGGTGCAGGCCCTTATAGCAATCAGCCCCAGCATTTT
CDR3: CASSLGAGPYSNQPQHF

D: .
V: TRBV12-3/TRBV12-4
J: TRBJ2-7
size: .
DNA: TGTGCCAGCAGTGACCCTGGGGCCAACCGCCACGAGCAGTACTTC
CDR3: CASSDPGANRHEQYF

D: TRBD1
V: TRBV29-1
J: TRBJ1-3
size: .
DNA: TGCAGCGTTGAACGAGGGGGCACGGACACCATATATTTT
CDR3: CSVERGGTDTIYF

D: .
V: TRBV4-3
J: TRBJ2-1
size: few
DNA: TGCGCCAGCAGCCAAGATTATCAACGGTACTCCTACAATGAGCAGTTCTTC
CDR3: CASSQDYQRYSYNEQFF